This TCR beta chain was recorded in a study of cytotoxic CD8 clonotypes in ibrutinib-treated CLL. Depth targeted 1 in 200,000 to 1 in 1 million T cells, averaging approximately 9.9x coverage per clonotype. TCRdb keeps only in-frame clones here, not all; method: immunoSEQ multiplex PCR. The sample carries tens of thousands of clones, roughly 83% recorded once. Whole-study results and caveats: Lymph node repertoires were not studied, and sampling times were unmatched.

As concerns this clone: No antigen is known for it.

Germline assignment: CDR1 MDHEN and CDR2 SYDVKM. There are 10 residues in the CDR3. V lost 3 bases and J lost 7, with 3 bases in between. The rearrangement uses TRBV28 and TRBJ1-1; D gene uncertain. The origin of this receptor is a human donor with chronic lymphocytic leukemia. The material sequenced was PBMCs, taken after 24 months of ibrutinib treatment. For the CDR3, the DNA is TGTGCCAGCAGTTTCTATGAAGCTTTCTTT. Amino acid sequence: CASSFYEAFF.